This TCR beta chain was identified during a study of T cell clones after liver transplantation. Across the whole study: As an antigen-independent comparator, third-party-reactive TCRbeta sequences came from pre-transplant mixed lymphocyte reactions. Until 12-24 months post-transplant, subjects got standard immunosuppression and no induction.

Findings of the study overall: Compared with third party-reactive sequences, donor-reactive ones declined more, independent of withdrawal success.

Method: immunoSEQ multiplex PCR; TCRdb's copy keeps in-frame clones and lacks some. The sample carries 70,000 or so clones, about 92% recorded once. Trimming left V 1 base short and J 8 bases short, with 14 bases between. In germline, CDR1 is MNHNS, CDR2 SASEGT. The CDR3 is 14 amino acids. About this clone: Antigen unknown.

The receptor was isolated from a human patient who received a liver transplant. A share of the T cells may be of graft donor origin. The chain carries TRBV6-1 and TRBJ1-2; D gene unclear. Sequencing was performed on CD4+ T cells from blood, taken around 25 months after liver transplant. The CDR3: CASSEGQAQTGYTF. DNA of the CDR3: TGTGCCAGCAGTGAAGGCCAGGCCCAAACAGGCTACACCTTC.